This T cell receptor (beta chain) was documented in a study of blood T cells in healthy people across ages. Study-wide points: Strong correlation linked observed beta diversity and percent naive T cells. Roughly linear age-related decline in beta diversity appeared, significant by age approximately 40.

Investigators took roughly 10 milliliters of peripheral blood from every donor. PBMCs numbering at least 7 million were isolated per sample. The use of a sample-barcoded 5' primer and a J-beta primer mix characterized a second PCR of roughly 7 to 12 cycles. Via MiXCR, TCRdb re-called the 5' RACE reads, giving one row per CDR3 protein. The sample has 600,000 to 1,000,000 distinct CDR3 sequences; 55% to 75% are singletons. Remarks on this clonotype: No antigen is known for it.

The V end lost 8 bases, the J end lost 3 bases, and 13 bases lay between the germline ends. The CDR3 totals 13 residues. Germline V gene data show CDR1 as SEHNR and CDR2 as FQNEAQ (reference sequence). The origin of this receptor is a man aged 25 to 45 in good health. The specimen sequenced was blood. The chain has TRBV7-9 and TRBJ1-2; D call uncertain. Here the CDR3 reads CASGQLWDYGYTF. DNA of the CDR3: TGTGCCAGCGGCCAGCTATGGGACTATGGCTACACCTTC.